These 29 T cell receptor beta chains were sequenced from one sample in a study of shared clonotypes between healthy human individuals. Measured with immunoSEQ multiplex PCR; TCRdb has only the in-frame clones, and not every one. The profile shows some 450,000 clones, 70% to 80% of them singletons. Material: PBMCs. These TCRs come from a woman between 40 and 50 years old in good health. Some clones in this sample may be carry-over from other donors' samples.

The chain's CDR3 is CSGSTGAADTQYF. The CDR3 DNA follows: TGCAGCGGATCGACAGGGGCAGCAGATACGCAGTATTTT. The chain joins TRBV29-1 to TRBJ2-3; 8 nucleotides align to TRBD1. The CDR3 spans 13 residues. The junction had 7 bases not matched to a gene; V was cut back by 7 bases and J by 4 bases. Germline V lookup: CDR1 SQVTM, CDR2 ANQGSEA.

Points on this clone: The sample has other DNA sequences that encode this CDR3 too. This chain links TRBV7-2 with TRBJ1-5; D uncertain. The CDR3 contains 14 residues. The V and J ends lost 1 base and 1 base respectively, with 5 bases between them. Looked up from germline, CDR1 is SGHTA and CDR2 is FQGNSA. CDR3 in amino acids: CASSLVHSNQPQHF. The CDR3 DNA sequence: TGTGCCAGCAGCTTAGTGCACAGCAATCAGCCCCAGCATTTT.

V and J are TRBV28 and TRBJ2-7; TRBD2 might be the D (6 bases). Germline V gene data show CDR1 as MDHEN and CDR2 as SYDVKM. The CDR3 is 15 amino acids. V lost 7 bases to trimming and J lost 2 bases, with 18 bases between them. The CDR3 is CASTSPGLGTYEQYF. In nucleotides, the CDR3 is TGTGCCAGCACCTCCCCGGGACTCGGAACCTACGAGCAGTACTTC.

Comments on this clone: Other DNA sequences of this sample code for an identical CDR3. The CDR3 loop is CASSVGGGGEQYF. The CDR3 DNA follows: TGTGCCAGCAGCGTTGGGGGAGGCGGCGAGCAGTACTTC. The chain has TRBV9 and TRBJ2-7, with D possibly being TRBD2 (6 bases). CDR1 and CDR2 (germline): SGDLS, YYNGEE. V was shortened by 2 bases and J by 6 bases, with 12 bases between the two germline ends. The CDR3 has 13 amino acids. Combining the CDR3 with reference TRBV9 and TRBJ2-7 gives the whole variable domain DSGVTQTPKHLITATGQRVTLRCSPRSGDLSVYWYQQSLDQGLQFLIQYYNGEERAKGNILERFSAQQFPDLHSELNLSSLELGDSALYFCASSVGGGGEQYFGPGTRLTVT.

The rearrangement links TRBV7-8 to TRBJ2-5, with D tentatively TRBD1 (5 bases). CDR3 length: 16 amino acids. V lost 5 bases to trimming and J lost 1 base, with 17 bases between them. The germline CDR1 and CDR2 sequences are SGHVS and FQNEAQ. The chain's CDR3 is CASSRRGSIPQETQYF. The CDR3 coding sequence is TGTGCCAGCAGCCGTAGGGGCTCAATACCCCAAGAGACCCAGTACTTC. The full variable domain, in which reference TRBV7-8 and TRBJ2-5 provide the parts outside the CDR3, is GAGVSQSPRYKVAKRGQDVALRCDPISGHVSLFWYQQALGQGPEFLTYFQNEAQLDKSGLPSDRFFAERPEGSVSTLKIQRTQQEDSAVYLCASSRRGSIPQETQYFGPGTRLLVL.

Regarding this clone: This likely stems from a read error, as it lies one base from a far larger clone. The CDR3 loop reads CASSARDREGREQYF. The CDR3 region has the DNA TGTGCCAGCAGCGCCCGGGACAGGGAAGGGCGGGAGCAGTACTTC. The J gene is TRBJ2-7, the V gene TRBV4-2, with 9 bases matching TRBD1. The CDR3 covers 15 residues. V lost 5 bases, J lost 7 bases, and 12 bases stayed unmatched. Germline loops: CDR1 LGHNA, CDR2 YNFKEQ.

The J gene is TRBJ1-2, the V gene TRBV30; D unresolved. The CDR3 covers 13 residues. The V end lost 6 bases, the J end lost 7 bases, and 18 bases lay between the germline ends. Looked up from germline, CDR1 is GTSNPN and CDR2 is SVGIG (reference sequence). The CDR3 reads CACRGRALGGYTF. The CDR3 DNA sequence: TGTGCCTGCCGAGGGAGGGCTTTGGGTGGCTACACCTTC.

This clone was counted a few times. The chain carries TRBV19 and TRBJ2-3; the D gene is possibly TRBD2 (6 bases). Germline V gene sequence: CDR1 LNHDA, CDR2 SQIVND (reference sequence). CDR3 length equals 15 residues. V was trimmed by 6 bases and J by 2 bases, leaving 15 bases between them. The chain's CDR3 is CASRASSAITDTQYF. The CDR3 DNA reads TGTGCCAGTAGAGCATCTAGCGCAATCACAGATACGCAGTATTTT. Complete variable domain (other parts from reference TRBV19 and TRBJ2-3): DGGITQSPKYLFRKEGQNVTLSCEQNLNHDAMYWYRQDPGQGLRLIYYSQIVNDFQKGDIAEGYSVSREKKESFPLTVTSAQKNPTAFYLCASRASSAITDTQYFGPGTRLTVL.

This clone was seen only a few times. The V gene is TRBV28, the J gene TRBJ1-5; 10 nucleotides agree with TRBD1. J was trimmed by 2 bases and V by 5 bases; bases with no gene match: 6. The V gene's germline CDR1 is MDHEN and CDR2 SYDVKM. This CDR3 has 16 residues. The CDR3: CASSTRTGGGNQPQHF. The CDR3 DNA sequence: TGTGCCAGCAGTACCCGGACAGGGGGGGGCAATCAGCCCCAGCATTTT.

A remark on this clone: A far larger clone is only one base removed, so a read error is likely. Other nucleotide sequences in the sample specify the same CDR3. V and J are TRBV30 and TRBJ1-1; TRBD1 matches at 8 bases. Germline-derived CDR1 and CDR2 are GTSNPN and SVGIG (reference sequence). This CDR3 is 14 amino acids long. Unmatched junction bases numbered 6, after V lost 3 bases and J lost 3 bases. The CDR3 region has the DNA TGTGCCTGGAGCGCCTGGACAGGGTACACTGAAGCTTTCTTT. It codes for CAWSAWTGYTEAFF.

The gene calls are TRBV2 and TRBJ1-1; tentatively, D is TRBD1 (5 bases). With 6 bases removed from V and 1 base from J, the gap between germline ends came to 12 bases. The CDR3 is made up of 14 amino acids. CDR1 is SNHLY and CDR2 is FYNNEI in the germline V gene. The CDR3: CASSTGLRNTEAFF. The CDR3 DNA reads as TGTGCCAGCAGCACGGGACTCAGGAACACTGAAGCTTTCTTT.

The chain employs TRBV15 and TRBJ2-3; D is possibly TRBD1 or TRBD2 (5 bases each). V was trimmed by 3 bases and J by 2 bases, leaving 15 bases between them. The germline V gene encodes CDR1 LNHNV and CDR2 YYDKDF (reference sequence). The CDR3 has 16 residues. CDR3 DNA sequence: TGTGCCACCAGCAGGGGACCGGGACCCGACACAGATACGCAGTATTTT. Residues: CATSRGPGPDTDTQYF.

The chain has TRBV25-1 and TRBJ1-1, with 9 bases fitting TRBD1. The V and J ends lost 4 bases and 4 bases, in that order; junction bases with no gene match: 13. Germline CDR1 reads MGHDK; CDR2 reads SYGVNS. The CDR3 consists of 17 residues. The CDR3 loop reads CASSAYPGQGRATEAFF. DNA for the CDR3: TGTGCCAGCAGTGCCTACCCGGGACAGGGAAGGGCCACTGAAGCTTTCTTT.

DNA for the CDR3: TGTGCCAGCAGTTTTTCTAGCGGGCTAGGGACAGATACGCAGTATTTT. Protein product: CASSFSSGLGTDTQYF. The genes are TRBV28 and TRBJ2-3; 8 bases match TRBD2. V shed 3 bases and J 3 bases; nucleotides not matched to a gene: 8. There are 16 residues in the CDR3. Per the germline V gene, CDR1 is MDHEN and CDR2 is SYDVKM.

This clone was recorded many times. CDR3 sequence reads: CASSLSSGSSDTQYF. In DNA, the CDR3 is TGTGCCAGCAGCTTATCTAGCGGGAGTTCAGATACGCAGTATTTT. V and J are TRBV7-9 and TRBJ2-3; 10 bases fit TRBD2. Unmatched junction bases numbered 3, after V lost 2 bases and J lost 4 bases. The CDR3 sequence is 15 residues long. Per the germline V gene, CDR1 is SEHNR and CDR2 is FQNEAQ (reference sequence).

The chain couples TRBV7-8 to TRBJ2-5; D remains ambiguous. Germline V CDR1 and CDR2: SGHVS, FQNEAQ. The CDR3 runs 14 residues. V was shortened by 5 bases and J by 5 bases, with 15 bases between the two germline ends. This CDR3 reads CASSPRWLVETQYF. The CDR3 bases are TGTGCCAGCAGCCCCCGGTGGCTCGTGGAGACCCAGTACTTC. Combining the CDR3 with reference TRBV7-8 and TRBJ2-5 gives the whole variable domain GAGVSQSPRYKVAKRGQDVALRCDPISGHVSLFWYQQALGQGPEFLTYFQNEAQLDKSGLPSDRFFAERPEGSVSTLKIQRTQQEDSAVYLCASSPRWLVETQYFGPGTRLLVL.

A single count supports this clone. The chain recombines TRBV7-2 with TRBJ2-5; 7 bases fit TRBD2. The J call may be mistaken, given a closer DNA end match to TRBJ2-7. The germline V gene encodes CDR1 SGHTA and CDR2 FQGNSA. The CDR3 consists of 15 residues. The chain's CDR3 is CASSPTGGSSYEQYF. CDR3 DNA sequence: TGTGCCAGCAGCCCCACGGGGGGATCCTCCTACGAGCAGTACTTC.

V gene TRBV15 combines with J gene TRBJ1-1, with a possible D match to TRBD1 (6 bases). Trimming removed 0 bases from V and 7 bases from J, with 9 bases in between. Per the germline V gene, CDR1 is LNHNV and CDR2 is YYDKDF (reference sequence). This CDR3 contains 13 residues. This CDR3 reads CATSREQGNEAFF. The DNA for the CDR3 is TGTGCCACCAGCAGAGAACAGGGTAATGAAGCTTTCTTT.

Turning to this clone: A far larger clone is a single base away, which makes a read error likely. Additional DNA sequences in this sample encode the identical CDR3. The V gene is TRBV4-1, the J gene TRBJ1-5; D remains unclear. Germline V gene lookup returns CDR1 MGHRA and CDR2 YSYEKL. This CDR3 spans 13 amino acids. CDR3 nucleotides: TGCGCCAGCAGCCAACAGGTGAATCAGCCTCAGCATTTT. Protein sequence: CASSQQVNQPQHF.

In the case of this clone: This may be a read error: a much more frequent sequence differs by one nucleotide. The identical CDR3 is also encoded by other nucleotide sequences in the sample. The chain joins TRBV29-1 to TRBJ1-5; TRBD1 is a possible D gene (6 bases). CDR3 length equals 13 residues. V was pared by 4 bases and J by 0 bases, with 7 bases between. In germline, CDR1 is SQVTM, CDR2 ANQGSEA. The CDR3 DNA sequence: TGCAGCGTTGGGACAGATAGCAATCAGCCCCAGCATTTT. It specifies CSVGTDSNQPQHF.

The chain employs TRBV28 and TRBJ2-3; 7 bases fit TRBD2. The CDR3 contains 18 residues. The junction had 18 bases not matched to a gene; V was cut back by 3 bases and J by 6 bases. Germline loops: CDR1 MDHEN, CDR2 SYDVKM. CDR3 DNA: TGTGCCAGCAGTTTTGAGGCGTCGGCGGGAGCGGTGTGGGATACGCAGTATTTT. Amino acid sequence: CASSFEASAGAVWDTQYF.

This clone was seen once. The chain joins TRBV9 to TRBJ1-5, with D maybe TRBD1 (6 bases). CDR3 length equals 18 residues. Germline CDR1 reads SGDLS; CDR2 reads YYNGEE. The germline V and J ends were trimmed by 2 bases and 3 bases, with 21 bases remaining between them. DNA for the CDR3: TGTGCCAGCAGCGTCTGGGGGCCTAACCCGAGGGACAATCAGCCCCAGCATTTT. The encoded protein is CASSVWGPNPRDNQPQHF.

This sequence joins TRBV12-5 and TRBJ1-2; 7 positions agree with TRBD1. The germline V gene has CDR1 LGHNT and CDR2 FRNRAP. With 3 bases clipped from V and 5 bases from J, the junction kept 6 bases outside the gene matches. This CDR3 contains 14 residues. In nucleotides, the CDR3 is TGTGCTAGTGGTTTCACCGGGACAGCTTATGGCTACACCTTC. It codes for CASGFTGTAYGYTF.

The rearrangement joins TRBV30 to TRBJ1-5; D gene ambiguous. The CDR3 spans 13 residues. V lost 4 bases and J 0 bases, leaving 7 bases between the germline ends. The V gene's germline CDR1 is GTSNPN and CDR2 SVGIG (reference sequence). The DNA of the CDR3 is TGTGCCTGGACAGAAGATAGCAATCAGCCCCAGCATTTT. It specifies CAWTEDSNQPQHF.

The CDR3 coding sequence is TGTGCCAGCAGCTTACGAAGGGACCATGAGCAGTTCTTC. This sequence encodes CASSLRRDHEQFF. The chain links TRBV7-2 to TRBJ2-1; D possibly uses TRBD1 or TRBD2 (5 bases each). Trimming cost V 2 bases and J 8 bases, with 10 bases left between them. The CDR3 covers 13 residues. Germline CDR1 reads SGHTA; CDR2 reads FQGNSA.

V and J are TRBV18 and TRBJ2-2; weak D call: TRBD1 (5 bases). CDR3 size: 16 residues. Trimming removed 4 bases at V and 4 bases at J, with 16 bases between. The germline V gene has CDR1 KGHSH and CDR2 LQKENI. The CDR3 here is CASSLAQGYGTGELFF. In nucleotides, the CDR3 is TGTGCCAGCTCACTCGCTCAGGGTTACGGCACCGGGGAGCTGTTTTTT. Supplemented by reference TRBV18 and TRBJ2-2, the full variable domain reads NAGVMQNPRHLVRRRGQEARLRCSPMKGHSHVYWYRQLPEEGLKFMVYLQKENIIDESGMPKERFSAEFPKEGPSILRIQQVVRGDSAAYFCASSLAQGYGTGELFFGEGSRLTVL.

This chain uses TRBV9 with TRBJ1-1; D is ambiguous. The CDR3 extends over 13 amino acids. The V end was cut by 4 bases, the J end by 8 bases, with 15 bases between. Germline loops: CDR1 SGDLS, CDR2 YYNGEE. The CDR3 loop is CASSPRGTLEAFF. For the CDR3, the DNA is TGTGCCAGCAGCCCCCGGGGAACCTTGGAAGCTTTCTTT.

This rearrangement joins TRBV5-4 to TRBJ2-7, with 12 bases identical to TRBD2. Trimming removed 3 bases from V and 11 bases from J; junction bases left unmatched: 9. Germline CDR1 and CDR2: SGHNT and YYREEE (reference sequence). The CDR3 has 14 residues. This CDR3 reads CASSSGTSGPPEYF. The CDR3 DNA sequence: TGTGCCAGCAGCTCCGGGACTAGCGGGCCTCCGGAGTACTTC.

This clone occurred once. The likely explanation is a read error, given a far larger clone one base away. The chain uses TRBV18 and TRBJ2-5; either TRBD1 or TRBD2 may fit D (5 bases each). The J call may be mistaken, given a closer DNA end match to TRBJ2-7. CDR3 length equals 14 residues. Germline CDR1 KGHSH, CDR2 LQKENI. CDR3 nucleotide sequence: TGTGCCGGCTCACCACGAGGGGACTCCTACGAGCAGTACTTC. Translating gives CAGSPRGDSYEQYF.